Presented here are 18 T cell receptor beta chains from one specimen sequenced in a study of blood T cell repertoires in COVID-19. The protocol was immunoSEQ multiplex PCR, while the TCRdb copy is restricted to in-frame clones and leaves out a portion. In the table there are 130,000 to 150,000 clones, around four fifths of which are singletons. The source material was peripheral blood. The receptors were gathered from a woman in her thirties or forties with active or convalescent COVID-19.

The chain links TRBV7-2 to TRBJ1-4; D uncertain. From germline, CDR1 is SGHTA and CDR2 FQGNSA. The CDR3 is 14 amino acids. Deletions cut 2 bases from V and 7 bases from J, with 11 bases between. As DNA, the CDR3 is TGTGCCAGCAGCTTAAGGGCGCGGGGTGAAAAACTGTTTTTT. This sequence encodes CASSLRARGEKLFF.

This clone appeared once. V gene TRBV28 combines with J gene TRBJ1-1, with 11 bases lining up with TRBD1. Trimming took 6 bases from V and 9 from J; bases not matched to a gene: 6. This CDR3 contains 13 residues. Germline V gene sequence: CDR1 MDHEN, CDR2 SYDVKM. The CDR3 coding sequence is TGTGCCAGCAGAAGGACAGGGGGCGCTCAAGCTTTCTTT. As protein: CASRRTGGAQAFF.

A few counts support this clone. Here the CDR3 reads CASSPPGGTNYGYTF. DNA for the CDR3: TGCGCCAGCAGCCCCCCGGGAGGAACTAACTATGGCTACACCTTC. The chain employs TRBV5-1 and TRBJ1-2; the D is unclear. V lost 4 bases and J 0 bases, leaving 13 bases between the germline ends. Germline V gene lookup returns CDR1 SGHRS and CDR2 YFSETQ. CDR3 length: 15 residues.

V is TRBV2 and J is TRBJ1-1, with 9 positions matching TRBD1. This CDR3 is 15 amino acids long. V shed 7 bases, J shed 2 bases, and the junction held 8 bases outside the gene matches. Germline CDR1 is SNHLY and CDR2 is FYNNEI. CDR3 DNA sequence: TGTGCCAGCACCCTTTCGACAGGGGGAAACACTGAAGCTTTCTTT. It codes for CASTLSTGGNTEAFF. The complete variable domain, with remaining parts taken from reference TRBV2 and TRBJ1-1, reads EPEVTQTPSHQVTQMGQEVILRCVPISNHLYFYWYRQILGQKVEFLVSFYNNEISEKSEIFDDQFSVERPDGSNFTLKIRSTKLEDSAMYFCASTLSTGGNTEAFFGQGTRLTVV.

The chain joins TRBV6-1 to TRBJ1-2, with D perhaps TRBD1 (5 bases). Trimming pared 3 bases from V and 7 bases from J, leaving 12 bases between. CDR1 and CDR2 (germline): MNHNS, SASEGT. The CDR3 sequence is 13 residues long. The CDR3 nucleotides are TGTGCCAGCAGTGATACAGACAGTTTTGGCTACACCTTC. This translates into CASSDTDSFGYTF.

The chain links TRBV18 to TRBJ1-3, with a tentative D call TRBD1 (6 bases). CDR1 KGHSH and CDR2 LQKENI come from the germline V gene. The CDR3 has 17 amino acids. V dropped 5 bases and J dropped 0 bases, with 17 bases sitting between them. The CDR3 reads CASSSDRPLLSGNTIYF. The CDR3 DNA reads TGTGCCAGCTCATCCGACAGGCCACTGCTCTCTGGAAACACCATATATTTT.

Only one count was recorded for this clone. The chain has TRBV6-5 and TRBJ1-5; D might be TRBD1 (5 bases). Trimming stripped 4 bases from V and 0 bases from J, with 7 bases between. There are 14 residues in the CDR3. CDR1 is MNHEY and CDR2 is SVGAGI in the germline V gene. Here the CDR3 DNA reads TGTGCCAGCAGTTTGACAGATAGCAATCAGCCCCAGCATTTT. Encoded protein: CASSLTDSNQPQHF.

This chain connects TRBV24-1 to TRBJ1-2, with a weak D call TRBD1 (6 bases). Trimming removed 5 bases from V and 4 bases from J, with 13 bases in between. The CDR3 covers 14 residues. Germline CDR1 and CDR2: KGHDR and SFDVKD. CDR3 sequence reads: CATSGTGGFYGYTF. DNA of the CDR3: TGTGCCACCAGTGGGACGGGGGGCTTCTATGGCTACACCTTC.

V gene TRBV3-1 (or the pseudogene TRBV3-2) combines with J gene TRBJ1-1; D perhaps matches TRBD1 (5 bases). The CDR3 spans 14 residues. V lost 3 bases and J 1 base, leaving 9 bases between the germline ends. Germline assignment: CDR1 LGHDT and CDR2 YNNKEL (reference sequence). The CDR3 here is CASSQTDRNTEAFF. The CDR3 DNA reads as TGTGCCAGCAGCCAGACCGACAGGAACACTGAAGCTTTCTTT.

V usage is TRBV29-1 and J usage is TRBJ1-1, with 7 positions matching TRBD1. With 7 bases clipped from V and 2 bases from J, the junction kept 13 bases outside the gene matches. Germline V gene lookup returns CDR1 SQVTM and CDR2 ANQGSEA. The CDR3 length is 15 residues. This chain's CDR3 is CSGGSETGLNTEAFF. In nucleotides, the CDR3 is TGCAGCGGAGGCTCCGAGACAGGGTTAAACACTGAAGCTTTCTTT.

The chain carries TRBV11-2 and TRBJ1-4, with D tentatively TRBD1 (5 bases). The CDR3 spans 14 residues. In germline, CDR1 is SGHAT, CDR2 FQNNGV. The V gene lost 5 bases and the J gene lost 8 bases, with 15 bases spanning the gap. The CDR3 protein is CASSPRGGREKLFF. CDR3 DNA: TGTGCCAGCAGCCCACGGGGGGGAAGAGAAAAACTGTTTTTT.

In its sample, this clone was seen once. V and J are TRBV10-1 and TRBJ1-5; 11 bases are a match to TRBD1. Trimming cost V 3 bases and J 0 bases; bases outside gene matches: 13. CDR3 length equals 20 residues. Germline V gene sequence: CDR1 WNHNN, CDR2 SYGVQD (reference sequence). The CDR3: CASSESRRDRGGYSNQPQHF. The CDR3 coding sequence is TGCGCCAGCAGTGAATCCCGGAGGGACAGGGGGGGGTATAGCAATCAGCCCCAGCATTTT.

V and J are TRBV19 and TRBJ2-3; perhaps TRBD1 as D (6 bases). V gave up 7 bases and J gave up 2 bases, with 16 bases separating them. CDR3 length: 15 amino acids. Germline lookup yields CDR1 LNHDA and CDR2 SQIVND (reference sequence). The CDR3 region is CASKAGAGNTDTQYF. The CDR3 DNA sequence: TGTGCCAGTAAAGCAGGGGCCGGGAACACAGATACGCAGTATTTT.

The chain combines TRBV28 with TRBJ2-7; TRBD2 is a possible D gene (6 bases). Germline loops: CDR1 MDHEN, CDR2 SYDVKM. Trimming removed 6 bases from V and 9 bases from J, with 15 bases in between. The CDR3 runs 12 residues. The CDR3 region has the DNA TGTGCCAGCAGGAACTTGGGGGGAGGGCAGTACTTC. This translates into CASRNLGGGQYF.

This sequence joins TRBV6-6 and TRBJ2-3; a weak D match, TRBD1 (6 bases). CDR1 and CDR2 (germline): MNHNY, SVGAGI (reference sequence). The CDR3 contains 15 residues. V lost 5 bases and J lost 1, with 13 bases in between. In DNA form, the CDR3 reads TGTGCCAGCAGTCCCCCGAGGACAGGCACAGATACGCAGTATTTT. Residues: CASSPPRTGTDTQYF.

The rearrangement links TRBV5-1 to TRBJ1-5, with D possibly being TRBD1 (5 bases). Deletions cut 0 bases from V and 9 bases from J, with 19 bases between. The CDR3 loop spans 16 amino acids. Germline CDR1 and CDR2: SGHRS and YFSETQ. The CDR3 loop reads CASSLDGAPRGLPQHF. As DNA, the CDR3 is TGCGCCAGCAGCTTGGACGGGGCCCCGCGGGGGTTGCCCCAGCATTTT.

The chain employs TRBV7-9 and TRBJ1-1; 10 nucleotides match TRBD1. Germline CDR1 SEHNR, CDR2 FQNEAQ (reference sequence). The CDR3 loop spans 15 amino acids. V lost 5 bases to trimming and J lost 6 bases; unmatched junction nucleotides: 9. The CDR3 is CASSPSSGTGAEAFF. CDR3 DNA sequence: TGTGCCAGCAGCCCCTCTTCCGGGACAGGGGCTGAAGCTTTCTTT. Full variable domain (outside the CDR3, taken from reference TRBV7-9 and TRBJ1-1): DTGVSQNPRHKITKRGQNVTFRCDPISEHNRLYWYRQTLGQGPEFLTYFQNEAQLEKSRLLSDRFSAERPKGSFSTLEIQRTEQGDSAMYLCASSPSSGTGAEAFFGQGTRLTVV.

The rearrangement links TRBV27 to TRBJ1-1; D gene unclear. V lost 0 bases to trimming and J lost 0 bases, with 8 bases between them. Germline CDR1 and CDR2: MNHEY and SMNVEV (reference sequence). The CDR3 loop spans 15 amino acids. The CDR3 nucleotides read TGTGCCAGCAGTTTATCCGCAGGTTTGAACACTGAAGCTTTCTTT. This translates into CASSLSAGLNTEAFF.